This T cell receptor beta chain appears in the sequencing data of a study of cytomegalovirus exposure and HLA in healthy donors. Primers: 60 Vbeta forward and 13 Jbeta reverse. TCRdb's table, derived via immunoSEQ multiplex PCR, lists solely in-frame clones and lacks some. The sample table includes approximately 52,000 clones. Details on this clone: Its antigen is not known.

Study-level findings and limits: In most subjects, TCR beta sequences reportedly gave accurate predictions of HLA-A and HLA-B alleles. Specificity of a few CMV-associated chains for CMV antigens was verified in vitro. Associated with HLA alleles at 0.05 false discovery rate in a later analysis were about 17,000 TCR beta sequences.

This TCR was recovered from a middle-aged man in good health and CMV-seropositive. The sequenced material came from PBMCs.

The CDR3 is CSAGESLPNGYTF. The CDR3 DNA follows: TGCAGCGCGGGAGAAAGTCTACCGAATGGCTACACCTTC. The rearrangement links TRBV29-1 to TRBJ1-2; no clear D gene. This CDR3 is built from 13 residues. Germline assignment: CDR1 SQVTM and CDR2 ANQGSEA. V was cut by 7 bases and J by 6 bases, with 18 bases left in between.